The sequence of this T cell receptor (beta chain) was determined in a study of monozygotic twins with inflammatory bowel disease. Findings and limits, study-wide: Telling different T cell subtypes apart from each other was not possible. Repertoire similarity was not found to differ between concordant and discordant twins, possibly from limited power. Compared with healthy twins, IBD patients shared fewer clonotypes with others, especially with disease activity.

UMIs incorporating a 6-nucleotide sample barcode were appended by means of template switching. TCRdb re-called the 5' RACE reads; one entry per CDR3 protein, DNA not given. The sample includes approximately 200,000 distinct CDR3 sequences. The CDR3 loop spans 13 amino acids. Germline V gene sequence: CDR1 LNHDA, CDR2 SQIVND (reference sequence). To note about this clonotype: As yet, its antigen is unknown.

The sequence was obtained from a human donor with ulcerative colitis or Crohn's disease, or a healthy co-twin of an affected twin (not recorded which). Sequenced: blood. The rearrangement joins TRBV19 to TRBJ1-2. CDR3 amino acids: CASSIYSNYGYTF.